This T cell receptor (beta chain) comes out of a study of monozygotic twins with inflammatory bowel disease. General study points: Clonotype sharing was lower in IBD patients than healthy twins, most markedly with disease activity.

Roughly 3,500 ng of total RNA went into each TCR library. TCRdb reanalyzed the 5' RACE reads and collapses them to one entry per CDR3 protein, without DNA. The listing records around 380,000 distinct CDR3 sequences. A note on this clonotype: The target antigen is unknown.

Sequencing was performed on blood. This TCR was recovered from a human donor with ulcerative colitis or Crohn's disease, or a healthy co-twin of an affected twin (not recorded which).

CDR3 sequence reads: CASSLSLAHEQFF. This chain links TRBV28 with TRBJ2-1; the TCRdb D gene call, TRBD1, has no DNA to confirm it. This CDR3 has 13 amino acids. Germline V lookup: CDR1 MDHEN, CDR2 SYDVKM. Full variable domain (missing parts from reference TRBV28 and TRBJ2-1): DVKVTQSSRYLVKRTGEKVFLECVQDMDHENMFWYRQDPGLGLRLIYFSYDVKMKEKGDIPEGYSVSREKKERFSLILESASTNQTSMYLCASSLSLAHEQFFGPGTRLTVL.